The 25 T cell receptor beta chains below were found in one sample sequenced in a study of graft-versus-host responses after intestinal transplantation. The protocol was immunoSEQ multiplex PCR, while the TCRdb copy is restricted to in-frame clones and leaves out a portion. The table lists about 63,000 clones, about 89% of them singletons. Intraepithelial and lamina propria lymphocytes were freed from processed graft tissue. Sample: ileum tissue, taken 350 to 400 days after transplant. The receptors derive from a human patient who received an intestinal transplant, so some T cells may come from the graft donor.

This chain connects TRBV4-1 to TRBJ2-7; 7 positions agree with TRBD1. With 4 bases clipped from V and 1 base from J, the junction kept 4 bases outside the gene matches. This CDR3 is built from 14 residues. Germline V gene sequence: CDR1 MGHRA, CDR2 YSYEKL. The CDR3 region has the DNA TGCGCCAGCAGCCCCCGGGACAGTTCCTACGAGCAGTACTTC. It yields the protein CASSPRDSSYEQYF.

The V call is TRBV6-6, the J call TRBJ2-5, with 13 nucleotides matching TRBD2. CDR1 and CDR2 (germline): MNHNY, SVGAGI (reference sequence). The CDR3 has 16 amino acids. V lost 5 bases to trimming and J lost 7 bases; unmatched junction nucleotides: 10. CDR3 DNA sequence: TGTGCCAGCAGTCGATTACTAGCGGGAGGGTATGGGACCCAGTACTTC. Its translation: CASSRLLAGGYGTQYF.

CDR3 bases: TGTGCCAGCAGTTACGCGGGGGACACTGAAGCTTTCTTT. Amino acid sequence: CASSYAGDTEAFF. This chain connects TRBV6-5 to TRBJ1-1; a possible D gene is TRBD1 (5 bases). The germline V and J ends were trimmed by 2 bases and 3 bases, with 7 bases remaining between them. The CDR3 spans 13 residues. CDR1 is MNHEY and CDR2 is SVGAGI in the germline V gene.

The rearrangement links TRBV9 to TRBJ2-2; D gene unclear. This CDR3 is 13 amino acids long. Per germline, CDR1 SGDLS and CDR2 YYNGEE. V lost 3 bases and J lost 6, with 9 bases in between. In DNA, the CDR3 is TGTGCCAGCAGCGCGATAGGAGCCGGGGAGCTGTTTTTT. Protein: CASSAIGAGELFF.

The chain's CDR3 is CATSRDQGYEQFF. The DNA for the CDR3 is TGTGCCACCAGCAGAGATCAGGGGTATGAGCAGTTCTTC. The chain couples TRBV15 to TRBJ2-1; tentatively, D is TRBD1 (6 bases). This CDR3 contains 13 residues. CDR1 and CDR2 from the germline V gene are LNHNV and YYDKDF (reference sequence). The V gene lost 0 bases and the J gene lost 8 bases, with 8 bases spanning the gap.

This chain connects TRBV6-1 to TRBJ1-3; no firm D call. CDR3 length equals 15 residues. Germline-derived CDR1 and CDR2 are MNHNS and SASEGT. Trimming took off 2 bases at V and 4 bases at J, with 12 bases between the two ends. The CDR3 reads CASSELVAVGNTIYF. CDR3 coding DNA: TGTGCCAGCAGTGAATTAGTCGCGGTCGGAAACACCATATATTTT.

The chain couples TRBV13 to TRBJ2-1, with unresolved D. Trimming took 2 bases from V and 4 from J, leaving 9 bases between them. The length of the CDR3 is 14 residues. CDR1 is PRHDT, CDR2 FYEKMQ, per germline (reference sequence). The CDR3 protein is CASSLSRNYNEQFF. The CDR3 nucleotides are TGTGCCAGCAGCTTATCGAGAAATTACAATGAGCAGTTCTTC.

This chain links TRBV28 with TRBJ2-1; 14 bases line up with TRBD2. V shed 4 bases, J shed 0 bases, and the junction held 2 bases outside the gene matches. This CDR3 comprises 17 residues. Germline CDR1 MDHEN, CDR2 SYDVKM. The CDR3 region is CASSSGTSGSSYNEQFF. In DNA, the CDR3 is TGTGCCAGCAGTTCCGGGACTAGCGGGAGCTCCTACAATGAGCAGTTCTTC.

The chain employs TRBV6-5 and TRBJ1-5; maybe TRBD1 (5 bases). With 5 bases removed from V and 7 bases from J, the gap between germline ends came to 18 bases. CDR1 is MNHEY and CDR2 is SVGAGI in the germline V gene. The CDR3 totals 15 residues. CDR3 in amino acids: CASSPSSGDGQPQHF. CDR3 in DNA: TGTGCCAGCAGTCCCTCCTCTGGGGACGGGCAGCCCCAGCATTTT.

The rearrangement joins TRBV7-3 to TRBJ2-3; D remains ambiguous. Germline V gene lookup returns CDR1 SGHTA and CDR2 FQGTGA. Trimming took 1 base from V and 4 from J, leaving 9 bases between them. The CDR3 has 14 amino acids. The CDR3 region has the DNA TGTGCCAGCAGCTTAAACGCGGACGCAGATACGCAGTATTTT. This gives the protein CASSLNADADTQYF.

This chain uses TRBV28 with TRBJ2-7, with D hard to call. The CDR3 loop spans 12 amino acids. CDR1 and CDR2 from the germline V gene are MDHEN and SYDVKM. With 3 bases removed from V and 2 bases from J, the gap between germline ends came to 5 bases. The DNA for the CDR3 is TGTGCCAGCAGTTTCCTGACCTACGAGCAGTACTTC. Its protein product is CASSFLTYEQYF. The entire variable domain, with the rest obtained from reference TRBV28 and TRBJ2-7, is as follows: DVKVTQSSRYLVKRTGEKVFLECVQDMDHENMFWYRQDPGLGLRLIYFSYDVKMKEKGDIPEGYSVSREKKERFSLILESASTNQTSMYLCASSFLTYEQYFGPGTRLTVT.

This chain connects TRBV2 to TRBJ2-5; 8 nucleotides agree with TRBD2. V lost 8 bases and J lost 0; bases outside the gene matches: 5. This CDR3 spans 14 amino acids. Germline CDR1 SNHLY, CDR2 FYNNEI. The CDR3 DNA follows: TGTGCCAGCGGGGCTAGCGGGTACCAAGAGACCCAGTACTTC. Protein: CASGASGYQETQYF.

The J gene is TRBJ2-7, the V gene TRBV25-1; no clear D gene. V shed 3 bases and J shed 8 bases, with 8 bases lying between them. Per germline, CDR1 MGHDK and CDR2 SYGVNS. The CDR3 consists of 11 residues. The CDR3 protein is CASSELWQQYF. The CDR3 DNA reads TGTGCCAGCAGTGAGCTCTGGCAGCAGTACTTC.

The J gene is TRBJ1-4, the V gene TRBV4-3; no clear D gene. The CDR3 is made up of 12 amino acids. Trimming shortened V by 0 bases and J by 9 bases, and 5 bases separated the two germline ends. CDR1 and CDR2 (germline): LGHNA, YSLEER. The CDR3 sequence: CASSQDLKKLFF. The CDR3 coding sequence is TGCGCCAGCAGCCAAGATCTTAAAAAACTGTTTTTT.

The V and J genes are TRBV29-1 and TRBJ1-1; possible D gene TRBD1, 5 bases. The CDR3 loop spans 13 amino acids. V lost 2 bases and J lost 4, with 11 bases in between. Germline lookup yields CDR1 SQVTM and CDR2 ANQGSEA. CDR3 loop: CSVEIGGGTEAFF. The CDR3 region has the DNA TGCAGCGTTGAAATCGGGGGGGGCACTGAAGCTTTCTTT.

J is TRBJ1-4 and V is TRBV7-8, with 11 bases lining up with TRBD1. Germline loops: CDR1 SGHVS, CDR2 FQNEAQ. Germline trimming cut 0 bases from V and 7 bases from J; bases unmatched to any gene: 13. CDR3 length: 19 amino acids. CDR3: CASSLANRDRGKVGEKLFF. The CDR3 DNA follows: TGTGCCAGCAGCTTAGCGAATCGGGACAGGGGGAAGGTAGGTGAAAAACTGTTTTTT.

In its sample, this clone was seen once. This chain joins TRBV5-6 and TRBJ1-5, with TRBD1 matching over 8 bases. The junction had 4 bases not matched to a gene; V was cut back by 2 bases and J by 3 bases. The CDR3 spans 15 residues. Germline V gene lookup returns CDR1 SGHDT and CDR2 YYEEEE. CDR3 protein: CASSFWTGNNQPQHF. The CDR3 DNA is TGTGCCAGCAGCTTCTGGACAGGGAACAATCAGCCCCAGCATTTT. The variable domain in full, completed from reference TRBV5-6 and TRBJ1-5, reads DAGVTQSPTHLIKTRGQQVTLRCSPKSGHDTVSWYQQALGQGPQFIFQYYEEEERQRGNFPDRFSGHQFPNYSSELNVNALLLGDSALYLCASSFWTGNNQPQHFGDGTRLSIL.

The gene calls are TRBV4-2 and TRBJ2-5; TRBD2 is a possible D gene (5 bases). Germline CDR1 is LGHNA and CDR2 is YNFKEQ. The CDR3 is 13 amino acids. Deletions cut 0 bases from V and 5 bases from J, with 7 bases between. The CDR3 spells CASSQDRGETQYF. CDR3 bases: TGTGCCAGCAGCCAAGATCGAGGGGAGACCCAGTACTTC.

This sequence joins TRBV11-2 and TRBJ2-5; 9 positions agree with TRBD2. CDR1 SGHAT and CDR2 FQNNGV come from the germline V gene. The CDR3 has 16 residues. The V gene end was trimmed by 1 base and the J gene end by 4 bases; junction bases not matched to a gene: 7. The CDR3 nucleotides are TGTGCCAGCAGCTTAGTGTGGCGGGAGGGCCTAGAGACCCAGTACTTC. Translated, it gives CASSLVWREGLETQYF.

The chain is built from TRBV7-3 and TRBJ2-3; TRBD2 matches 7 bases. The J segment lost 4 bases and the V segment lost 3 bases, leaving 4 bases of the junction unmatched. The CDR3 spans 14 residues. The germline V gene has CDR1 SGHTA and CDR2 FQGTGA. For the CDR3, the DNA is TGTGCCAGCAGCTTGGGAGGGGCCTCAGATACGCAGTATTTT. This codes for CASSLGGASDTQYF. Supplemented by reference TRBV7-3 and TRBJ2-3, the full variable domain reads GAGVSQTPSNKVTEKGKYVELRCDPISGHTALYWYRQSLGQGPEFLIYFQGTGAADDSGLPNDRFFAVRPEGSVSTLKIQRTERGDSAVYLCASSLGGASDTQYFGPGTRLTVL.

The V call is TRBV27, the J call TRBJ2-7, with D perhaps given as TRBD1 or TRBD2 (5 bases each). The CDR3 has 13 amino acids. Germline V gene sequence: CDR1 MNHEY, CDR2 SMNVEV (reference sequence). Trimming removed 4 bases from V and 4 bases from J, with 11 bases in between. The CDR3 sequence is CASSSFEGYEQYF. The CDR3 DNA follows: TGTGCCAGCAGTTCCTTTGAGGGGTACGAGCAGTACTTC.

The rearrangement links TRBV7-3 to TRBJ1-1; D uncertain. Trimming took 3 bases from V and 1 from J, leaving 6 bases between them. This CDR3 comprises 13 residues. Germline V gene data show CDR1 as SGHTA and CDR2 as FQGTGA. In DNA, the CDR3 is TGTGCCAGCAGCTTTAGCGAGAACACTGAAGCTTTCTTT. Encoded protein: CASSFSENTEAFF.

The V and J genes are TRBV27 and TRBJ2-7; possibly TRBD2 for D (6 bases). Germline assignment: CDR1 MNHEY and CDR2 SMNVEV (reference sequence). The CDR3 is 14 amino acids. Trimming shortened V by 3 bases and J by 7 bases, and 16 bases separated the two germline ends. CDR3 protein: CASSFGGSDGEQYF. The CDR3 DNA reads as TGTGCCAGCAGTTTCGGAGGGTCGGATGGGGAGCAGTACTTC.

This clone has only one observation. The rearrangement joins TRBV4-2 to TRBJ2-7; D might be TRBD1 or TRBD2, each matching 5 bases. The CDR3 contains 14 residues. Germline lookup yields CDR1 LGHNA and CDR2 YNFKEQ. Between the trimmed V and J ends, which lost 1 base and 0 bases, there was a span of 7 bases. Written as DNA, the CDR3 is TGTGCCAGCAGCCAAGGGGACGCCTCCTACGAGCAGTACTTC. It encodes CASSQGDASYEQYF.

The chain combines TRBV5-5 with TRBJ2-3, with D possibly matching TRBD2 (7 bases). CDR1 is SGHKS, CDR2 YYEKEE, per germline (reference sequence). The germline V and J ends were trimmed by 2 bases and 3 bases, with 13 bases remaining between them. The length of the CDR3 is 15 residues. The CDR3 sequence: CASSLGGGSTDTQYF. The CDR3 DNA reads as TGTGCCAGCAGCTTAGGCGGGGGCTCAACAGATACGCAGTATTTT.